This record looks at one TCR beta chain sequence and its context. The antigen remains unidentified. This entry belongs to a study of cytomegalovirus exposure and HLA in healthy donors. The length of the CDR3 is 15 residues. Germline V gene sequence: CDR1 KGHSH, CDR2 LQKENI. The V and J ends lost 3 bases and 0 bases respectively, with 9 bases between them. The PCR had 60 Vbeta and 13 Jbeta primers. Produced via immunoSEQ multiplex PCR; TCRdb's table is partial and in-frame only. The sample holds some 140,000 clones; 60% to 75% are singletons and the top ten take 1.6%. Findings and limits, study-wide: The only immune exposure information that was available was CMV serostatus. TCR beta sequences reportedly predicted most subjects' HLA-A and HLA-B alleles accurately.

The V and J genes are TRBV18 and TRBJ1-5; possible D gene TRBD1, 5 bases. Source material: PBMCs. This sequence was found in a human donor in good health. CDR3 in amino acids: CASSPGHYSNQPQHF. The CDR3 bases are TGTGCCAGCTCACCGGGGCATTATAGCAATCAGCCCCAGCATTTT.